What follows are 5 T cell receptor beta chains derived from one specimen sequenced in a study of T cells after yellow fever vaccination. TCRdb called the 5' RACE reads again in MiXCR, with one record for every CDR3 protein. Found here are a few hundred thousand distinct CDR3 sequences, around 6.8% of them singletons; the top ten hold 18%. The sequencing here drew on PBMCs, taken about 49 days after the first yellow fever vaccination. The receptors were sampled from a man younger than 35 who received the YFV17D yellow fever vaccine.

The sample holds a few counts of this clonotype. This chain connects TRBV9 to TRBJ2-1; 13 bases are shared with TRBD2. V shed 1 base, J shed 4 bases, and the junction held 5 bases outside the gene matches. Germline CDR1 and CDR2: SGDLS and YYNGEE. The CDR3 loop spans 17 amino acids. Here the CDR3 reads CASSVSGLAGIYNEQFF. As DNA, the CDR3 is TGTGCCAGCAGCGTATCGGGACTAGCGGGGATATACAATGAGCAGTTCTTC.

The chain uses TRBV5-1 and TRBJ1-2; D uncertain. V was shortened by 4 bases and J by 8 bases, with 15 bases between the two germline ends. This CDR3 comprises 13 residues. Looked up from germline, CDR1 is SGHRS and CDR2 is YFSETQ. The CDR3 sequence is CASSPAGGTGYTF. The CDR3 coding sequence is TGCGCCAGCAGCCCAGCCGGCGGAACGGGCTACACCTTC.

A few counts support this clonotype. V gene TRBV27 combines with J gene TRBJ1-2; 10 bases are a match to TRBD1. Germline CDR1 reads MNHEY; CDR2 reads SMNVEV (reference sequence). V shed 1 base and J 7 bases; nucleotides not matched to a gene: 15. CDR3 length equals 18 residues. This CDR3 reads CASSLLGAGGQGKSGYTF. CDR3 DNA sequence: TGTGCCAGCAGTTTATTGGGTGCGGGGGGACAGGGGAAGAGTGGCTACACCTTC.

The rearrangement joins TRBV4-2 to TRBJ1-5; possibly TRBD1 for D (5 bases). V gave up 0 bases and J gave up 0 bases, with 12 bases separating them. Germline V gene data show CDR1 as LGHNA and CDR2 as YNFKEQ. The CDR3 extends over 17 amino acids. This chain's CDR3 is CASSQDDSTYSNQPQHF. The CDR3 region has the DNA TGTGCCAGCAGCCAAGATGACAGCACGTATAGCAATCAGCCCCAGCATTTT.

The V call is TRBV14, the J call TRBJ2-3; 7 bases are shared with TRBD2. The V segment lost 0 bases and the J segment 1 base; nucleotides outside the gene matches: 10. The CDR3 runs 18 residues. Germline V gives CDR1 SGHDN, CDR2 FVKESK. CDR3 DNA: TGTGCCAGCAGCCAAGAACTCCTTCTAGCGGACCGCACAGATACGCAGTATTTT. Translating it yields CASSQELLLADRTDTQYF.